The present TCR beta chain was sequenced within a study of cytomegalovirus exposure and HLA in healthy donors (dated by TCRdb to about 2017). General notes on the study: An earlier analysis of roughly 570 of the donors reported about 280 Gb of sequence data and 95 million to 140 million unique TCR beta sequences obtained from around 180 million T cells. Around 320 gigabases of sequencing data and around 87 million unique TCR sequences were included in an early release covering about 700 HLA-typed donors. Of the 398 genotyped donors, approximately 81% were placed in the genetic ancestry cluster associated with self-reported Caucasian donors. A later analysis re-analyzed previously published TCR beta repertoires from hundreds of donors and added high-resolution HLA genotyping to study TCR occurrence patterns. In a later genetic analysis, genome-wide SNP genotypes for about 60% of the 666 donors were used, and that subset was treated as a discovery cohort. Both class I and class II loci were covered by HLA typing, at four-digit resolution. A handful of DR-DQ haplotypes were treated as single units for association and clustering because of strong linkage in the cohort. In an earlier analysis of 500 to 650 of the donors, high-throughput TCR beta sequencing was used to judge whether each TCR beta V gene segment behaved as functional or pseudogenic. The later analysis used no new phenotypic data to find candidate immune exposures, relying instead on TCR beta sequences and their occurrence across donors. Every repertoire in the discovery cohort had been generated on one and the same sequencing platform. High-throughput TCR immunosequencing, statistical association of individual TCRs with disease status, and machine learning were combined to predict cytomegalovirus infection status. The aim of the study was to test whether cataloging public T cell receptors could identify signatures of past pathogen exposure. Typing coverage differed by locus: A, B, C, DRB1 and DQB1 were typed in about 620-640 donors, DQA1 in about 500, DPA1 in 600 to 610, and DPB1 in approximately 450. On average, around 240,000 unique TCR beta nucleotide sequences were sequenced per donor among about 400 genotyped donors of the cohort, with roughly a sixth of those sequences being non-productive. In addition to the first cohort of approximately 670 subjects, a separate validation cohort of some 120 different subjects was used. The study profiled the T cell repertoires of hundreds of subjects by immunosequencing and related them to cytomegalovirus serostatus. Donor age, sex, ethnicity and CMV serostatus were compiled alongside the repertoire data. Overall results and qualifications from the work: A few of the identified cytomegalovirus-associated TCR beta chains were confirmed in vitro to be specific for cytomegalovirus antigens. A total of some 180 TCR beta chains were listed by the study as associated with cytomegalovirus. In a later analysis, the rate of TCR association differed among HLA loci, with DRB1 alleles having the most associated TCRs and HLA-C alleles having the fewest. At a false discovery rate of 0.05, a later analysis linked around 15,000 TCR beta sequences to specific HLA alleles. When HLA alleles, especially DR and DQ, strongly co-occurred, attributing TCR associations to individual alleles was difficult. Because counts were too low, around 17 rarely observed V segments, including chromosome 9 orphons, were left out of the earlier analysis of 500 to 650 of the donors. Across donors, most TCR sequences were observed very rarely, whereas some public TCRs were present in many individuals. According to the authors, the approach could potentially be generalized to other disease states and immunological phenotypes. In a later analysis, several top co-occurrence clusters were reported to appear linked to parvovirus B19, influenza, CMV and Epstein-Barr virus. A later genetic analysis reported fewer N-insertions in productive TCRs among donors in an Asian-associated ancestry cluster than the roughly 640-donor mean. A further reported finding was that TCR beta sequences accurately predicted the HLA-A and HLA-B alleles for most subjects in the first cohort. A group of highly shared sequence variants was considered likely to be a technical artifact of the sequencing pipeline. Because HLA typing was unavailable for some donors at each locus, only the typed subset was used in association tests. Cytomegalovirus status was reported to be diagnosed by the classifier with high specificity and sensitivity in both the original and validation cohorts. The cohort was sequenced for TCR beta chains only, and without alpha or paired-chain data the features that could be detected were limited. CMV serostatus was the only immune exposure information available for the cohort. Linkage disequilibrium might explain the correlated functional status among segregating V segments, but an unknown experimental factor could not be ruled out. In a later analysis, HLA-associated TCR beta chains were found to be more clonally expanded and to have lower generation probabilities than equally common non-associated chains. In an earlier analysis of some 640 of the donors, most TCR beta V segments were observed in productive rearrangements about 90% or about 30% of the time, broadly matching IMGT annotations. The presence/absence analyses assumed that sequencing depth was roughly uniform across donors, and that assumption may not be true. Because the 87-base-pair reads could not distinguish some IMGT-functional V segments, including TRBV6-2 and TRBV6-3, those segments were excluded. A later genetic analysis associated a missense DCLRE1C variant with V-gene and J-gene trimming of TCR beta chains, and an independent cohort replicated the association. According to a later analysis, most CMV-associated TCR beta chains appeared to be HLA-restricted, and the HLA associations seemed to be driven largely by CMV exposure.

The library was produced with the immunoSEQ multiplex PCR assay. For the multiplex PCR, a mixture combining 60 forward primers for TCR Vbeta segments and 13 reverse primers for TCR Jbeta segments was used. Amplification of the CDR3 region of rearranged TCR beta genes was performed with a multiplex PCR assay on genomic DNA. Amplified TCR beta libraries were sequenced as 87-base-pair reads on the Illumina HiSeq System. The study's own analysis went as follows. In a later analysis, roughly 80 million unique TCR beta chains were counted across the 650 to 750 repertoires, and roughly 11 million of these chains were shared by at least two donors. Raw reads were error-corrected and collapsed into unique sequences with a nearest-neighbor algorithm that merged closely related sequences to remove PCR and sequencing errors. V, D and J gene segments were assigned by aligning CDR3 sequences to IMGT reference sequences. For a sequence to be retained, a match of at least six nucleotides to both a V gene segment and a J gene segment was required. A rearrangement counted as productive if the CDR3 had no stop codons and remained in frame with V and J, and every other rearrangement counted as non-productive. Following IMGT convention, CDR3 was defined as the stretch from the second conserved V-encoded cysteine to the conserved J-encoded phenylalanine. The earlier analysis of 500 to 650 of the donors excluded any sequence lacking an unambiguous match to a single V gene segment. An earlier analysis of just under 600 of the donors called V segments functional above 56.7% productive rearrangements and segregating when the between-donor standard deviation exceeded 5%. A statistical classification framework was developed to diagnose cytomegalovirus status using the catalog of TCR beta chain sequences. In a later analysis, TCR nucleotide sequences were compared against IMGT/GENE-DB human TR gene sequences so that V and J genes could be assigned. Using the TCRdist pipeline, a later analysis assigned CDR3 sequences along with most-parsimonious VDJ recombination scenarios. In a later analysis, each TCR beta chain was defined by its CDR3 amino acid sequence together with its V-gene family, and reads without a unique V-gene family were excluded. To address suspected cross-contamination and a sequencing artifact, a later analysis removed roughly 640 highly shared, low-generation-probability nucleotide sequences. For each public chain, a later analysis derived a clonal expansion index from normalized ranks of inferred template counts within each repertoire. In a later analysis, generation probabilities were computed using a VDJ recombination model fitted to out-of-frame rearrangements, and the results were checked against IGoR. In a later analysis, TCR-TCR, TCR-HLA and TCR-CMV co-occurrence was scored with hypergeometric tests, and a repertoire-size bias correction was applied to TCR pairs. False discovery rates were estimated in a later analysis by permuting HLA or CMV assignments 20 times. In a later analysis, co-occurring TCRs were grouped using DBSCAN, and TCRdist sequence similarity was added for clustering within HLA-allele-positive subsets. Repertoires with fewer than 30,000 or more than 120,000 public chains were left out of co-occurrence clustering, as were several repertoires with anomalous nucleotide sharing. TCRdb re-hosts the immuneACCESS table, in-frame sequences only. Its copies lack some clones; in the studies checked, an unresolved V gene accounts for under half of them, and the cause for the rest is not known. For V, J and clone size, that table is used; D and trimming come from the DNA. Counted in this sample were about 190,000 clones; 79% of them appeared once. The ten biggest clones cover roughly 1.5% of the sample.

Only a few counts were recorded for this clone. Its antigen has not been determined. No quality values exist for individual bases; no much larger clone is one base distant. The trim is 6 bases for V and 2 bases for J, with a gap of 10 bases between the germline ends. The CDR3 holds 12 amino acids from the cysteine to the phenylalanine. Only the CDR3 part of the read is kept: 36 bases, read in frame from the first base. From the germline V gene, CDR1 is SQVTM and CDR2 is ANQGSEA. The cohort was made up of hundreds of healthy bone marrow donors. All cohort members were sampled while nominally healthy, although unrecorded immune exposures were likely present. The donor tested CMV seronegative, placing the donor among the roughly 340 seronegative members of the cohort. Every donor gave a peripheral blood sample, and the peripheral blood mononuclear cells from that sample were used for TCR beta sequencing. Genomic DNA extraction from the blood cell samples was performed with the Qiagen DNeasy Blood Extraction Kit.

Sequencing used PBMCs. Recombination joined TRBV29-1 with TRBJ1-2; confidence is insufficient to name the D gene. This TCR was recovered from a woman aged 18-29 years in good health and CMV-seronegative. The CDR3 reads CSVYSENYGYTF. The DNA reads as follows: TGCAGCGTCTACTCCGAAAACTATGGCTACACCTTC.